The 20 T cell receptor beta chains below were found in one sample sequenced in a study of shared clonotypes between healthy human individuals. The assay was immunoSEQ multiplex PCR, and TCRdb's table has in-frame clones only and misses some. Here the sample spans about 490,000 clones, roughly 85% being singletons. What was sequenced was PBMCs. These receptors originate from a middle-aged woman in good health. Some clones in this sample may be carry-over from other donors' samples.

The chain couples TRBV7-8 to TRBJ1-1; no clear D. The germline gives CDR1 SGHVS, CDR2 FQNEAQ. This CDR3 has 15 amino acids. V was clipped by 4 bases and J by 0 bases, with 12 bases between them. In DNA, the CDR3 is TGTGCCAGCAGCTCCAACAGATTCATGAACACTGAAGCTTTCTTT. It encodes CASSSNRFMNTEAFF. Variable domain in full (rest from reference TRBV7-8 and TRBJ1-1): GAGVSQSPRYKVAKRGQDVALRCDPISGHVSLFWYQQALGQGPEFLTYFQNEAQLDKSGLPSDRFFAERPEGSVSTLKIQRTQQEDSAVYLCASSSNRFMNTEAFFGQGTRLTVV.

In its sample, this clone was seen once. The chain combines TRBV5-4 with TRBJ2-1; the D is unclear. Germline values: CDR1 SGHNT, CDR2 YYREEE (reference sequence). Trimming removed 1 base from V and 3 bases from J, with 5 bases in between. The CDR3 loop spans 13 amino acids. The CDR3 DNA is TGTGCCAGCAGCTTGTCGCGCTACAATGAGCAGTTCTTC. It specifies CASSLSRYNEQFF.

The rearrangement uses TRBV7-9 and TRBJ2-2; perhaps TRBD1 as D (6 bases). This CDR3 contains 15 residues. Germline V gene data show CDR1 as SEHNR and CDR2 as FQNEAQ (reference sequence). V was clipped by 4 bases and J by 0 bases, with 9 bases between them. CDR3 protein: CASSSRTANTGELFF. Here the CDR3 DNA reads TGTGCCAGCAGCTCGAGGACAGCGAACACCGGGGAGCTGTTTTTT.

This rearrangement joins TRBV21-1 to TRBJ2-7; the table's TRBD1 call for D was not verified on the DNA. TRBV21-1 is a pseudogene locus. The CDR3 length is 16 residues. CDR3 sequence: CASSKAGGTGFYEQYF. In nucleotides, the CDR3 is TGTGCCAGCAGCAAAGCGGGCGGGACAGGGTTCTACGAGCAGTACTTC.

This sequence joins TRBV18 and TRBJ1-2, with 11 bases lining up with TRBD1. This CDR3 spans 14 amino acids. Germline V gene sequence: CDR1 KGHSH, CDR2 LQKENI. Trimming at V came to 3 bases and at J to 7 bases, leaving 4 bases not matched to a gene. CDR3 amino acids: CASSPGQGAIGYTF. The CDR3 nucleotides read TGTGCCAGCTCACCCGGACAGGGGGCGATTGGCTACACCTTC.

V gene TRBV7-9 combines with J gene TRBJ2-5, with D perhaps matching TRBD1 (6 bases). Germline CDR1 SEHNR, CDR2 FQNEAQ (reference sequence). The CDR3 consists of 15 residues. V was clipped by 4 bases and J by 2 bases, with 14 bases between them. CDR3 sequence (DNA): TGTGCCAGCAGCTCGAGAAACAGGGATCAAGAGACCCAGTACTTC. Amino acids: CASSSRNRDQETQYF.

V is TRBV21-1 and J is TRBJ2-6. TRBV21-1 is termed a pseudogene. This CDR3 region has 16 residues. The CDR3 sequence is CASSHHREAGANVLTF. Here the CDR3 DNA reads TGTGCCAGCAGCCACCACAGGGAGGCTGGGGCCAACGTCCTGACTTTC.

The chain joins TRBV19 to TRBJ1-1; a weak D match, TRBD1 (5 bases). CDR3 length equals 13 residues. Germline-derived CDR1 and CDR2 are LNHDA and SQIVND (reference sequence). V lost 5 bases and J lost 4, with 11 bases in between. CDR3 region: CASSFPGTTEAFF. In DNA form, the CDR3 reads TGTGCCAGTAGTTTTCCAGGGACCACTGAAGCTTTCTTT.

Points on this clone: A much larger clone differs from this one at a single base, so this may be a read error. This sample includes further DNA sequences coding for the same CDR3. CDR3 bases: TGTGCCAGCAGCCAACTGGGGGCGCACCCCTATGGCTACACCTTC. Translation gives CASSQLGAHPYGYTF. This chain connects TRBV14 to TRBJ1-2; the D gene is possibly TRBD1 (6 bases). CDR1 and CDR2 (germline): SGHDN, FVKESK. V was shortened by 2 bases and J by 4 bases, with 14 bases between the two germline ends. The CDR3 is 15 amino acids.

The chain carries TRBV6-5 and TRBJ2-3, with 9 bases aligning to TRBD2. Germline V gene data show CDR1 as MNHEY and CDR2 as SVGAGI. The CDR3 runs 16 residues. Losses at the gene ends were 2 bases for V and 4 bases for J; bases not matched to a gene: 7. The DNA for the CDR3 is TGTGCCAGCAGTTACCTTAGCGGGAGAAGGGCAGATACGCAGTATTTT. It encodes CASSYLSGRRADTQYF.

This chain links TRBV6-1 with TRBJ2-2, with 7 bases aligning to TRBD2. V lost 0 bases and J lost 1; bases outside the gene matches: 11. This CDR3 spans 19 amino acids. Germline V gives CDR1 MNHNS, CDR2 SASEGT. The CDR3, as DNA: TGTGCCAGCAGTGAAGCCCTTTTCCTCGGGGGGATGAACACCGGGGAGCTGTTTTTT. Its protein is CASSEALFLGGMNTGELFF.

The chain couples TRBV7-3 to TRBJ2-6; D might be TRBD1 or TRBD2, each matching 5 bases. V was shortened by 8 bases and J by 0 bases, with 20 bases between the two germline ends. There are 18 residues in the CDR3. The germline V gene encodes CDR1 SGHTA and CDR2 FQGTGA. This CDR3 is CASGSPRGTGSGANVLTF. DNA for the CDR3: TGTGCCAGCGGCTCCCCCCGGGGCACGGGCTCTGGGGCCAACGTCCTGACTTTC.

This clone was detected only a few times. CDR3 amino acids: CSVVDSSNEQFF. In DNA form, the CDR3 reads TGCAGCGTTGTGGACAGTTCGAATGAGCAGTTCTTC. The chain employs TRBV29-1 and TRBJ2-1, with TRBD1 as a possible D gene (6 bases). Germline CDR1 is SQVTM and CDR2 is ANQGSEA. This CDR3 comprises 12 residues. V was shortened by 4 bases and J by 7 bases, with 11 bases between the two germline ends.

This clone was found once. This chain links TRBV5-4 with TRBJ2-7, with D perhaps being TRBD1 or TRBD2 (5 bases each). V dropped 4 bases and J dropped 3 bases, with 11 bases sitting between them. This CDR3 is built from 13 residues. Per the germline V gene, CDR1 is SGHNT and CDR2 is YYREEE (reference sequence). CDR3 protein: CASSVGTGYEQYF. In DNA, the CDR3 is TGTGCCAGCAGCGTAGGGACGGGCTACGAGCAGTACTTC.

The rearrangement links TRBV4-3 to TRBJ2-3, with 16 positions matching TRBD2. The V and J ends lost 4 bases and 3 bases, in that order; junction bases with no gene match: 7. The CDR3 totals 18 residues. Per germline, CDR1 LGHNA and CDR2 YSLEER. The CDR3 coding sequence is TGCGCCAGCAGCCCGGGACTAGCGGGAGGGCCGGGGACAGATACGCAGTATTTT. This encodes CASSPGLAGGPGTDTQYF.

In DNA, the CDR3 is TGTGCCATCGACCGCCCTGGGGGGGGAAACTATGGCTACACCTTC. It encodes CAIDRPGGGNYGYTF. This chain uses TRBV28 with TRBJ1-2, with D perhaps matching TRBD1 (5 bases). The CDR3 spans 15 residues. Per germline, CDR1 MDHEN and CDR2 SYDVKM. The V end lost 10 bases, the J end lost 2 bases, and 20 bases lay between the germline ends.

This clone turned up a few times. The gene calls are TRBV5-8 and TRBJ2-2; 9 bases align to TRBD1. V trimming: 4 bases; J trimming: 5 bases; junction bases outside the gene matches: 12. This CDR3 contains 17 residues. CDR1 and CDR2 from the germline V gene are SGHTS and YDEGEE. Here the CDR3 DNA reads TGTGCCAGCAGCCCCACTTTTCCGGGACAGGGAACCGGGGAGCTGTTTTTT. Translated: CASSPTFPGQGTGELFF.

In DNA, the CDR3 is TGTGCCACCGGGCTAGCGGGAGTAGTCGGGGAGCTGTTTTTT. Translation gives CATGLAGVVGELFF. The rearrangement uses TRBV19 and TRBJ2-2, with TRBD2 matching 10 bases. CDR3 length equals 14 residues. Trimming at V came to 10 bases and at J to 7 bases, leaving 9 bases not matched to a gene. Germline loops: CDR1 LNHDA, CDR2 SQIVND (reference sequence).

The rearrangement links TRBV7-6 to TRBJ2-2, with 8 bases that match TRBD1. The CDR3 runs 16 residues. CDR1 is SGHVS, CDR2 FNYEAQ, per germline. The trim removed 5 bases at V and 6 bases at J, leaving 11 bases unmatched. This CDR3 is CASSVRQGRYAGELFF. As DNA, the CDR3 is TGTGCCAGCAGCGTCCGACAGGGGAGGTACGCCGGGGAGCTGTTTTTT. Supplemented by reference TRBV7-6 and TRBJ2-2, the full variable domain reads GAGVSQSPRYKVTKRGQDVALRCDPISGHVSLYWYRQALGQGPEFLTYFNYEAQQDKSGLPNDRFSAERPEGSISTLTIQRTEQRDSAMYRCASSVRQGRYAGELFFGEGSRLTVL.

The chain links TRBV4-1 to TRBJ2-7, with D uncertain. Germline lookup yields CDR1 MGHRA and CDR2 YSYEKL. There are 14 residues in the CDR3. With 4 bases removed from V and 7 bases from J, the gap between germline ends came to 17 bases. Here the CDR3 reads CASSPDSRVGEQYF. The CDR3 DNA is TGCGCCAGCAGCCCTGATTCTCGGGTTGGGGAGCAGTACTTC.